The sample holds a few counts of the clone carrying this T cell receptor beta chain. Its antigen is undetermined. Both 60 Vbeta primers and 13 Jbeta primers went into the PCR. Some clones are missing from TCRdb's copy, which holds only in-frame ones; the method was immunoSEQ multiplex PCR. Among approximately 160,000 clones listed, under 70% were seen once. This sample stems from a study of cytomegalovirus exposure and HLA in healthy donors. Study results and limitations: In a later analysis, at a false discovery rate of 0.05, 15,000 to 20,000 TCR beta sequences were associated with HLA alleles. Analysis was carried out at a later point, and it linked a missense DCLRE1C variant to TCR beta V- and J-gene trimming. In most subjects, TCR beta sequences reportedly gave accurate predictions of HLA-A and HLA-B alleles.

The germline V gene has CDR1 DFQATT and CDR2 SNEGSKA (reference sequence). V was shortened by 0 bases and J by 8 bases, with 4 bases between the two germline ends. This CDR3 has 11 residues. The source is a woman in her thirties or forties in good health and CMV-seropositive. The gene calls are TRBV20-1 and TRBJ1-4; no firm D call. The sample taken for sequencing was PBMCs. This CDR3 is CSARDGEKLFF. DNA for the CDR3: TGCAGTGCTAGAGATGGCGAAAAACTGTTTTTT.